This TCR beta chain was retrieved from a study of cytomegalovirus exposure and HLA in healthy donors. Findings and caveats of the study: As a later analysis showed, a missense DCLRE1C variant was linked to trimming of TCR beta V- and J-genes. Three chains linked to CMV were shown in vitro to be specific for CMV antigens. Because they were indistinguishable, some V segments, including TRBV6-2 and TRBV6-3, were excluded.

With regard to this clone: What it binds is unknown.

Vbeta (60) and Jbeta (13) primers were used in the PCR. Profiling relied on immunoSEQ multiplex PCR, and the TCRdb table lists in-frame clones only, not all of them. The sample has some 150,000 clones; the top ten hold 0.75% to 0.85%. Germline V lookup: CDR1 SGHTS, CDR2 YDEGEE. V lost 0 bases, J lost 2 bases, and 15 bases lay in between. The CDR3 consists of 16 residues. The specimen was PBMCs. This clonotype was obtained from a woman aged 18-35 years in good health and CMV-seropositive. The chain links TRBV5-8 to TRBJ2-7, with D tentatively TRBD1 (5 bases). The CDR3 bases are TGTGCCAGCAGCTTGGGGGCAGGGTCGGGTACCTACGAGCAGTACTTC. Translated: CASSLGAGSGTYEQYF.